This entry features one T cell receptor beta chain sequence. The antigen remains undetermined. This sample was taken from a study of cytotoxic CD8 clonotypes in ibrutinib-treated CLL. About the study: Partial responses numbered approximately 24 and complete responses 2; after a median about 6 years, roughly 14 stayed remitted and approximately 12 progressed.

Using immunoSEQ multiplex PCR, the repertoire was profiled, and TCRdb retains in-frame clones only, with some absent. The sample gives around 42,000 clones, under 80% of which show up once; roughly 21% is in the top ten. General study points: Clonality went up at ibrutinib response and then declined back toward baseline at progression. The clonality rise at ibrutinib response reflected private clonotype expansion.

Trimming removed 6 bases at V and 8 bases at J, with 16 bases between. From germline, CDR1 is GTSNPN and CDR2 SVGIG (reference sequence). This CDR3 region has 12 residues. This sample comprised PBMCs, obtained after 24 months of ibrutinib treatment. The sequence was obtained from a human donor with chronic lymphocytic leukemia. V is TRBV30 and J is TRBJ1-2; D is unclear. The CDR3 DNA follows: TGTGCCTGCGCCCGACCCCGGCCGGGCTACACCTTC. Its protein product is CACARPRPGYTF.